Presented here are 13 T cell receptor beta chains from one specimen sequenced in a study of monozygotic twins with inflammatory bowel disease. TCRdb re-called the 5' RACE reads and gives one entry per CDR3 protein, without DNA. The sample table includes approximately 85,000 distinct CDR3 sequences. Sequenced material: blood. The receptor source for this set is a human donor with ulcerative colitis or Crohn's disease, or a healthy co-twin of an affected twin (not recorded which).

The rearrangement joins TRBV9 to TRBJ1-1; TCRdb calls TRBD1, which cannot be checked without DNA. CDR1 SGDLS and CDR2 YYNGEE come from the germline V gene. The CDR3 is 14 amino acids. The CDR3 region is CASSPGQGNTEAFF.

The chain is built from TRBV6-1 and TRBJ1-5; TCRdb proposes TRBD1, but this gene call is untestable without DNA. The CDR3 covers 14 residues. CDR1 and CDR2 (germline): MNHNS, SASEGT. CDR3: CAVKGTVFGQPQHF.

The V and J genes are TRBV6-1 and TRBJ2-2; TCRdb returns TRBD1, unconfirmable since there is no DNA. Germline loops: CDR1 MNHNS, CDR2 SASEGT. There are 15 residues in the CDR3. CDR3: CASSEGTGDTGELFF.

The chain has TRBV2 and TRBJ1-5. Germline CDR1 SNHLY, CDR2 FYNNEI. This CDR3 has 15 residues. CDR3 residues: CASREQVQSNQPQHF.

This rearrangement joins TRBV6-5 to TRBJ2-5; TCRdb outputs TRBD1, but without DNA this stays unchecked. Germline V lookup: CDR1 MNHEY, CDR2 SVGAGI. This CDR3 is built from 16 residues. CDR3 protein: CASSWQGRFSIETQYF.

The gene calls are TRBV3-1 and TRBJ1-5; without DNA, the TCRdb call of TRBD1 cannot be checked. Germline V gene data show CDR1 as LGHDT and CDR2 as YNNKEL (reference sequence). There are 16 residues in the CDR3. The CDR3: CASSQDGGPGGQPQHF.

The V gene is TRBV5-1, the J gene TRBJ2-1. The germline CDR1 and CDR2 sequences are SGHRS and YFSETQ. The CDR3 covers 13 residues. CDR3 protein: CASSLAGDNEQFF.

The chain couples TRBV20-1 to TRBJ2-1; TCRdb picks TRBD1, but there is no DNA to check that call. CDR1 and CDR2 (germline): DFQATT, SNEGSKA (reference sequence). This CDR3 region has 12 residues. CDR3 sequence reads: CSAGTVYNEQFF.

The gene calls are TRBV9 and TRBJ1-2. CDR1 is SGDLS and CDR2 is YYNGEE in the germline V gene. This CDR3 spans 14 amino acids. The chain's CDR3 is CASSAPPLHYGYTF.

The chain uses TRBV12-3 or TRBV12-4 and TRBJ2-1; TCRdb gives TRBD2 as the D gene, but with no DNA this cannot be confirmed. The CDR3 runs to 17 residues. The chain's CDR3 is CASTPLAGGSSYNEQFF.

The chain uses TRBV20-1 and TRBJ1-4. Per the germline V gene, CDR1 is DFQATT and CDR2 is SNEGSKA (reference sequence). This CDR3 region has 14 residues. CDR3 protein: CSAGDLDQSEKLFF.

The chain uses TRBV21-1 and TRBJ1-1; the TCRdb call, TRBD1, lacks DNA for checking. TRBV21-1 is a listed pseudogene. The CDR3 is made up of 18 amino acids. The chain's CDR3 is CANTRRGGPGGLETEAFF.

CDR3 sequence reads: CSARVGTSGRKETQYF. This sequence joins TRBV20-1 and TRBJ2-5; TCRdb names TRBD2, which stays unverified in the absence of DNA. There are 16 residues in the CDR3. CDR1 and CDR2 (germline): DFQATT, SNEGSKA (reference sequence).